This TCR beta chain was sequenced for a study of shared clonotypes between healthy human individuals. Study as a whole: For every donor, three CD4 naive, three CD4 memory, two CD8 naive and one CD8 memory plates were used.

The method was immunoSEQ multiplex PCR; TCRdb's version includes in-frame clones alone and lacks a portion of them. This repertoire shows about 2 million clones, over 85% found once; its top ten account for 0.13%. V was pared by 5 bases and J by 8 bases, with 13 bases between. The CDR3 covers 12 residues. Germline loops: CDR1 SGHRS, CDR2 YFSETQ. The chain has TRBV5-1 and TRBJ1-2; D call uncertain. This TCR was recovered from a man aged 18-30 years in good health. Material: naive CD4+ T cells sorted from blood. Subset defined: CD45RA+ positively selected. The CDR3 sequence is CASRPTDGGYTF. CDR3 bases: TGCGCCAGCAGACCCACGGACGGGGGCTACACCTTC.